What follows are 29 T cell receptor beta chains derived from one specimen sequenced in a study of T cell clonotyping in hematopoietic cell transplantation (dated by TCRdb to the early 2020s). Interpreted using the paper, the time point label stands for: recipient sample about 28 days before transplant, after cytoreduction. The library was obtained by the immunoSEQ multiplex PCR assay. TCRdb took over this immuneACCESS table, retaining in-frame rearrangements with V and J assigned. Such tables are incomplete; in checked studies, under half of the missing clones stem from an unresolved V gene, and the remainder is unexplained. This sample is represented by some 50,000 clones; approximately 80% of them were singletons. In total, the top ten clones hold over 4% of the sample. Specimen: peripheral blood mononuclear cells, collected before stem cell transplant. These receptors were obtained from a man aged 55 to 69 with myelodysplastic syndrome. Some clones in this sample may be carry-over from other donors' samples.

The CDR3 coding sequence is TGTGCCAGCAGCTCGGGACTAGCCTACGAGCAGTACTTC. It specifies CASSSGLAYEQYF. The chain couples TRBV7-8 to TRBJ2-7; 8 bases are shared with TRBD2. The germline V gene has CDR1 SGHVS and CDR2 FQNEAQ. The V segment lost 4 bases and the J segment 2 bases; nucleotides outside the gene matches: 1. This CDR3 is 13 amino acids long.

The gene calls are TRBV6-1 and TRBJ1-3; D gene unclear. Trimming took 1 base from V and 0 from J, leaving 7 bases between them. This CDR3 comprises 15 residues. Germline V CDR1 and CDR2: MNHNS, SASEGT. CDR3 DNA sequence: TGTGCCAGCAGTGAAGGGGTCTACTCTGGAAACACCATATATTTT. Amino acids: CASSEGVYSGNTIYF.

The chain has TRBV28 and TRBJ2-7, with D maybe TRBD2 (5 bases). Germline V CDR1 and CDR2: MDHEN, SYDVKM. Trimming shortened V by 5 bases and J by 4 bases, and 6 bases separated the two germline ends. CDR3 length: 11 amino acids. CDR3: CASSGLYEQYF. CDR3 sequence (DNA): TGTGCCAGCAGTGGACTGTACGAGCAGTACTTC.

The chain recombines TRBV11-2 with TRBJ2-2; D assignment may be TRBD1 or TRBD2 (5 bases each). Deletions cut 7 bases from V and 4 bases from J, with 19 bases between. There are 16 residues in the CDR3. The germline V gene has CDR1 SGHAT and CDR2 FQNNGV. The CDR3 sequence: CASTPWGRETTGELFF. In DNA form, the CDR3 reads TGTGCCAGCACCCCCTGGGGCAGGGAGACCACCGGGGAGCTGTTTTTT.

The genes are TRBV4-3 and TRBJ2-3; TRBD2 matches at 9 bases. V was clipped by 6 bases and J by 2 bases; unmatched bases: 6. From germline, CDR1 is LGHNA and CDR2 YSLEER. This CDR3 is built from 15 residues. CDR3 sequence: CASSQSGGFTDTQYF. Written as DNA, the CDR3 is TGCGCCAGCAGTCAAAGCGGGGGGTTCACAGATACGCAGTATTTT.

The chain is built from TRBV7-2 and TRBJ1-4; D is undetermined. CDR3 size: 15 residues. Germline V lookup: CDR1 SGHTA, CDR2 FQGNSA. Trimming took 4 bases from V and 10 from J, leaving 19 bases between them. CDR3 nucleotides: TGTGCCAGCAGCTCCTTACAGTGGCCGTCACCAAAACTGTTTTTT. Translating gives CASSSLQWPSPKLFF.

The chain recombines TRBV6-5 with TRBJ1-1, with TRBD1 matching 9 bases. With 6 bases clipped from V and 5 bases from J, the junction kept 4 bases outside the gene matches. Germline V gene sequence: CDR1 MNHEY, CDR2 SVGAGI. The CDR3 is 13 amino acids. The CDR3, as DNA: TGTGCCAGCAGCACAGGGGGCAGGACTGAAGCTTTCTTT. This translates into CASSTGGRTEAFF.

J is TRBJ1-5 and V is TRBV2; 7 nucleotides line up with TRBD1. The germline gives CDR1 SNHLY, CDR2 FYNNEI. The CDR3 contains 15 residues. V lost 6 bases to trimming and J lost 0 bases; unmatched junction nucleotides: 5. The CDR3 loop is CASRDRYTSNQPQHF. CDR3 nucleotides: TGTGCCAGCAGGGACAGGTACACTAGCAATCAGCCCCAGCATTTT.

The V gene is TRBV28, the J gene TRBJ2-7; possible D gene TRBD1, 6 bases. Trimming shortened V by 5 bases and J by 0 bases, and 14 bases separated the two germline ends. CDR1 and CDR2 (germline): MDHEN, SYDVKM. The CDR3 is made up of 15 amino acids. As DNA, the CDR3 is TGTGCCAGCAGTATCTGGACAGATTTCTCCTACGAGCAGTACTTC. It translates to CASSIWTDFSYEQYF.

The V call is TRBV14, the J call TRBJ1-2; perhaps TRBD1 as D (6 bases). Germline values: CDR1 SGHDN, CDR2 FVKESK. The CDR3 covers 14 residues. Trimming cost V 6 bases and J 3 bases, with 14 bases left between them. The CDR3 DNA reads TGTGCCAGCAGTCGCAACAGGGAGTACTATGGCTACACCTTC. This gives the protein CASSRNREYYGYTF.

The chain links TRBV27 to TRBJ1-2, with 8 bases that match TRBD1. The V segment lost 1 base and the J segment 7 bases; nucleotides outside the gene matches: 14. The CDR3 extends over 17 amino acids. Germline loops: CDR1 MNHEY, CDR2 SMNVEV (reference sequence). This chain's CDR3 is CASSLWPRTGKSSGYTF. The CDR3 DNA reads TGTGCCAGCAGTTTATGGCCTCGGACAGGGAAGTCAAGTGGCTACACCTTC.

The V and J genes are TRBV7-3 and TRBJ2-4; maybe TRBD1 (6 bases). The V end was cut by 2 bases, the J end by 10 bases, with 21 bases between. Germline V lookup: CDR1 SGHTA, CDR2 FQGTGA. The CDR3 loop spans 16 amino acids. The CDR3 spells CASSLRVRQDPLIQYF. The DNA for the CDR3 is TGTGCCAGCAGCTTACGCGTGAGACAGGATCCACTAATTCAGTACTTC.

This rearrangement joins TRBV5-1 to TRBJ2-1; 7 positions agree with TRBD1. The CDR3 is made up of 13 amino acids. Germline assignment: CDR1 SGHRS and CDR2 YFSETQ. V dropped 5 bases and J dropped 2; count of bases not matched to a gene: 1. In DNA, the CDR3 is TGCGCCAGCAGGACAGGGACCTACAATGAGCAGTTCTTC. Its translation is CASRTGTYNEQFF.

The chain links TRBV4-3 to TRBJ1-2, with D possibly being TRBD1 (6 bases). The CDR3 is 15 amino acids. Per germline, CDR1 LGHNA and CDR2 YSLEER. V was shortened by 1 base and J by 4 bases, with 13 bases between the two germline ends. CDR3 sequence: CASSQAFDRSYGYTF. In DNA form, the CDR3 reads TGCGCCAGCAGCCAAGCCTTCGACAGGAGCTATGGCTACACCTTC.

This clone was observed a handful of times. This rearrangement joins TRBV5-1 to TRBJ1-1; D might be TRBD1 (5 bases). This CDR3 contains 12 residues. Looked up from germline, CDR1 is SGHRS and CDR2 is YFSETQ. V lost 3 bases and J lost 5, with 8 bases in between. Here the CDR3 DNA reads TGCGCCAGCAGCTCCGGGGCAACTGAAGCTTTCTTT. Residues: CASSSGATEAFF.

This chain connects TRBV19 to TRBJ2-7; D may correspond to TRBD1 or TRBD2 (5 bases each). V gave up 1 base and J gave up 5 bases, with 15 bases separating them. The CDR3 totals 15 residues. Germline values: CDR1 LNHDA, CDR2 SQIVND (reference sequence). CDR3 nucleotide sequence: TGTGCCAGTAGTATAGCTGGGACCCCAGCCCACGAGCAGTACTTC. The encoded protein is CASSIAGTPAHEQYF.

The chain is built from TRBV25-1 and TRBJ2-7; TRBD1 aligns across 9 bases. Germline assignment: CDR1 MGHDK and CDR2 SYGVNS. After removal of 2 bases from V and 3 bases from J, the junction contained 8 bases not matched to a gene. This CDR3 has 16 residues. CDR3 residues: CASSEDGGTGSYEQYF. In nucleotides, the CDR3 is TGTGCCAGCAGTGAAGATGGGGGGACAGGGAGCTACGAGCAGTACTTC.

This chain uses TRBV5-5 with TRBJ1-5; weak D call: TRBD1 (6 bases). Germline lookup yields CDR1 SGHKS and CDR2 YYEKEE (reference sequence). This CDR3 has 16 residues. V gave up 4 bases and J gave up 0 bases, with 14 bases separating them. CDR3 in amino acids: CASSPGDIYSNQPQHF. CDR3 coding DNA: TGTGCCAGCAGCCCCGGGGACATTTATAGCAATCAGCCCCAGCATTTT.

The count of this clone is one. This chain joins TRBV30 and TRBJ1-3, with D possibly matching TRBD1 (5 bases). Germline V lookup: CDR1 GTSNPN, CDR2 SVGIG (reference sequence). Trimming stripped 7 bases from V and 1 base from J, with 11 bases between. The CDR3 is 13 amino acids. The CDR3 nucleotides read TGTGCCTTAATGCAGGGTTCTGGAAACACCATATATTTT. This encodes CALMQGSGNTIYF.

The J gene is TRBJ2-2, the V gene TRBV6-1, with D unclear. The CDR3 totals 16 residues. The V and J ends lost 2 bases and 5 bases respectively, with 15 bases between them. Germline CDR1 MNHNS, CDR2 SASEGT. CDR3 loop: CASSEPSRIGTGELFF. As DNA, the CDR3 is TGTGCCAGCAGTGAACCGTCAAGAATTGGTACCGGGGAGCTGTTTTTT.

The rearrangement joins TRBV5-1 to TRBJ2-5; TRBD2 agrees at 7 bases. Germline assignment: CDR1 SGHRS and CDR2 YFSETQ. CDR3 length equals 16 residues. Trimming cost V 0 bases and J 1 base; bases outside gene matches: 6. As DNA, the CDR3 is TGCGCCAGCAGCTTGGCCGGGCGGGGGAGCCAAGAGACCCAGTACTTC. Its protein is CASSLAGRGSQETQYF.

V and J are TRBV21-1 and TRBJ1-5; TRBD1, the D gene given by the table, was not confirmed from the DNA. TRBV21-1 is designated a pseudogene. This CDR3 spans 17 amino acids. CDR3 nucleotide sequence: TGTGCCAGCAGCAAACCGGGCACAGGGCCTGGCAATCAGCCCCAGCATTTT. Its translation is CASSKPGTGPGNQPQHF.

The CDR3: CASSKQGGLSYGYTF. Here the CDR3 DNA reads TGTGCCAGCAGTAAACAGGGCGGGTTGTCTTATGGCTACACCTTC. The rearrangement uses TRBV2 and TRBJ1-2, with D perhaps matching TRBD1 (6 bases). Per the germline V gene, CDR1 is SNHLY and CDR2 is FYNNEI. The V gene lost 5 bases and the J gene lost 5 bases, with 18 bases spanning the gap. This CDR3 has 15 residues.

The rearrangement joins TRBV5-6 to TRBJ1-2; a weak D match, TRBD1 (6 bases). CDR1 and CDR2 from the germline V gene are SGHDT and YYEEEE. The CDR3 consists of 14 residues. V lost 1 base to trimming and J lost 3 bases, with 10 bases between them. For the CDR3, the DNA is TGTGCCAGCAGCTTGTGGGGGGGCGACTATGGCTACACCTTC. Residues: CASSLWGGDYGYTF.

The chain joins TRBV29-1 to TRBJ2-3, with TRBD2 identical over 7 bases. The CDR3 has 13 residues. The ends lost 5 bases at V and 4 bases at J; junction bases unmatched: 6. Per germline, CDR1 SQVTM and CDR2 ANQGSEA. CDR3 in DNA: TGCAGCGTTATGCTAGCGGTATCAGATACGCAGTATTTT. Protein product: CSVMLAVSDTQYF.

The CDR3 region is CASSVGANTGELFF. Written as DNA, the CDR3 is TGTGCCAGCAGCGTAGGGGCTAACACCGGGGAGCTGTTTTTT. The chain is built from TRBV9 and TRBJ2-2; unclear D gene. This CDR3 has 14 residues. V lost 0 bases and J lost 2, with 5 bases in between. The V gene's germline CDR1 is SGDLS and CDR2 YYNGEE.

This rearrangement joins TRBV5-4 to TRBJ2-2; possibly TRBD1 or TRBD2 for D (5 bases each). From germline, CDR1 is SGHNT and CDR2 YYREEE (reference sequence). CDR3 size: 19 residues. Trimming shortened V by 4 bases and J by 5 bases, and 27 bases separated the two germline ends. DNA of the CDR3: TGTGCCAGCAGCCGCTACCTTGGTGGGGACCGGACAATTACCGGGGAGCTGTTTTTT. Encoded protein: CASSRYLGGDRTITGELFF.

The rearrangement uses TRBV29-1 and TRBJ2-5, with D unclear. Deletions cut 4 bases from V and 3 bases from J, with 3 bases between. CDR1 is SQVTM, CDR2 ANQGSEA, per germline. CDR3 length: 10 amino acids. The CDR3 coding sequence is TGCAGCGTTGGAAAAGAGACCCAGTACTTC. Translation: CSVGKETQYF.

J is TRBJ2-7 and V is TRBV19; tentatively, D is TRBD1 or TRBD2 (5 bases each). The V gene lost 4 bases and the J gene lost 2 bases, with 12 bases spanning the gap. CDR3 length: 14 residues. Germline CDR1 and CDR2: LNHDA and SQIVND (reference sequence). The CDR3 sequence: CASSTGDRAYEQYF. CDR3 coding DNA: TGTGCCAGTAGTACCGGGGACCGAGCCTACGAGCAGTACTTC.